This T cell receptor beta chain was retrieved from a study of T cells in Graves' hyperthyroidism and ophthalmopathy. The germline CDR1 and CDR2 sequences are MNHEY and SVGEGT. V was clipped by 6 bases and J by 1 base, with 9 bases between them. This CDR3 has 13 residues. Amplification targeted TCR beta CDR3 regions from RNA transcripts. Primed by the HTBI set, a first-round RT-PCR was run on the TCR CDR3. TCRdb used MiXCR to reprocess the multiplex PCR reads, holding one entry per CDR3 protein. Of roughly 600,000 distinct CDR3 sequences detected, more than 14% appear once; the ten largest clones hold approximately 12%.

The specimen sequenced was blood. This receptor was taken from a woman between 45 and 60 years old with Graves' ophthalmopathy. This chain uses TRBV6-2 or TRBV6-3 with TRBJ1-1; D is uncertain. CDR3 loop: CASSINRNTEAFF. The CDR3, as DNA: TGTGCCAGCAGCATCAACAGGAACACTGAAGCTTTCTTT.